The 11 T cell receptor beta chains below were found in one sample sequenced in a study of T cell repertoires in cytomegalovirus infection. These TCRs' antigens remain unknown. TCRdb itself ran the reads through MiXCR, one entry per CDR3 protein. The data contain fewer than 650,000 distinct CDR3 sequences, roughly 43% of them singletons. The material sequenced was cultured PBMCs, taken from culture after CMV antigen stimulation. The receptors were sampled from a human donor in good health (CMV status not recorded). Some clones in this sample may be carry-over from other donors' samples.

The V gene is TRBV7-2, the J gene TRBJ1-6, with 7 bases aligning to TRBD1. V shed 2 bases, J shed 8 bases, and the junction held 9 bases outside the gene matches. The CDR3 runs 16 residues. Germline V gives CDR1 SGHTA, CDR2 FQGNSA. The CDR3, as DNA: TGTGCCAGCAGCTTATGGTTACAGGGGATTCATTCACCCCTCCACTTT. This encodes CASSLWLQGIHSPLHF.

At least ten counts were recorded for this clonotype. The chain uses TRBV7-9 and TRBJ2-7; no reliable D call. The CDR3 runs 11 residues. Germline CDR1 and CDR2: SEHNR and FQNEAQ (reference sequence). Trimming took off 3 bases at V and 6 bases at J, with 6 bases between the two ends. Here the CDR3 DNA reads TGTGCCAGCAGCTTCTTGGGCGAGCAGTACTTC. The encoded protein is CASSFLGEQYF.

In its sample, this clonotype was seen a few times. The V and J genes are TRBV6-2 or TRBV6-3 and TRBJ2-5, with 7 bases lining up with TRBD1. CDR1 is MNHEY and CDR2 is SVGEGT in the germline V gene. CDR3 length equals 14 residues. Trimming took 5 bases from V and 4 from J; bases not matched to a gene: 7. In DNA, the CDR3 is TGTGCCAGCAGTAGGGGGACAGCAGTAGAGACCCAGTACTTC. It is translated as CASSRGTAVETQYF.

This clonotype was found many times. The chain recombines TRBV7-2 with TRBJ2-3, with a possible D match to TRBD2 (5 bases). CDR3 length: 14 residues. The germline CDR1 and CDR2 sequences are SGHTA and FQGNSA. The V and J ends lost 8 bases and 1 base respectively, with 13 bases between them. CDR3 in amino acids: CASDLWGGTDTQYF. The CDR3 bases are TGTGCCAGCGACCTATGGGGAGGCACAGATACGCAGTATTTT.

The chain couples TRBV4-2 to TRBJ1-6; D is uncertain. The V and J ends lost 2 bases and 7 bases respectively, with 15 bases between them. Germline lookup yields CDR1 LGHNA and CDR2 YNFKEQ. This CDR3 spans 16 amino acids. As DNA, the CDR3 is TGTGCCAGCAGCCAAAGGGCCCCCGGGCCCAATTCACCCCTCCACTTT. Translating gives CASSQRAPGPNSPLHF.

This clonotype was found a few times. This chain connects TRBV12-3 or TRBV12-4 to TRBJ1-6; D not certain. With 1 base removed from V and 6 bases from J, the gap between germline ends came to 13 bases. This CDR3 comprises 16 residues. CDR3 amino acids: CASSLGAPTANSPLHF. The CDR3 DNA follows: TGTGCCAGCAGTTTAGGGGCCCCGACGGCTAATTCACCCCTCCACTTT.

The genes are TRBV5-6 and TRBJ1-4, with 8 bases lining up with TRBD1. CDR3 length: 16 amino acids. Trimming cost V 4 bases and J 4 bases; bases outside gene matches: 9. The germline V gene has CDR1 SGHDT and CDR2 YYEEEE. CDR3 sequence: CASSGDRLNRNEKLFF. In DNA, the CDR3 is TGTGCCAGCAGCGGGGACAGGCTGAACCGTAATGAAAAACTGTTTTTT. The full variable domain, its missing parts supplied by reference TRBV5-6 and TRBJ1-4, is DAGVTQSPTHLIKTRGQQVTLRCSPKSGHDTVSWYQQALGQGPQFIFQYYEEEERQRGNFPDRFSGHQFPNYSSELNVNALLLGDSALYLCASSGDRLNRNEKLFFGSGTQLSVL.

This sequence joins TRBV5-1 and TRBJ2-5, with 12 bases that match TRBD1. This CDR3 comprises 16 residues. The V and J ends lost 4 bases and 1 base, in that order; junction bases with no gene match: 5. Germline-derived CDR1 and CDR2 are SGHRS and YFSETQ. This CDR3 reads CASSRGQGAFQETQYF. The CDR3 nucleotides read TGCGCCAGCAGCCGGGGACAGGGGGCTTTCCAAGAGACCCAGTACTTC.

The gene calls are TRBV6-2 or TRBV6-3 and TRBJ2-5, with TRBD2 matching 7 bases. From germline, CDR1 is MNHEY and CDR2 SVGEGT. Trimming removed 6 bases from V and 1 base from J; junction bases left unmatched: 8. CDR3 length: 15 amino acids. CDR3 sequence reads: CASSRTSASQETQYF. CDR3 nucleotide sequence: TGTGCCAGCAGCCGCACTAGCGCCTCCCAAGAGACCCAGTACTTC.

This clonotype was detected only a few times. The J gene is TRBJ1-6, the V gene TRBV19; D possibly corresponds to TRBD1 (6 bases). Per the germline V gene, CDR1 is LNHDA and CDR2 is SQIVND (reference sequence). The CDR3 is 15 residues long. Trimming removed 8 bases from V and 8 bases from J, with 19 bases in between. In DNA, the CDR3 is TGTGCCAGTCAATCCGGGACACGGTGGGATTCACCCCTCCACTTT. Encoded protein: CASQSGTRWDSPLHF.

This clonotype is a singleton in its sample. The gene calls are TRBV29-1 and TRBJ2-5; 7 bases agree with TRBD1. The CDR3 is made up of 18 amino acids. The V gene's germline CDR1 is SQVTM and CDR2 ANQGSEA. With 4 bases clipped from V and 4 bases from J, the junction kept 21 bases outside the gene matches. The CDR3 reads CSVAKAYPHRDRGETQYF. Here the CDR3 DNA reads TGCAGCGTTGCCAAGGCATACCCGCACCGGGACAGAGGAGAGACCCAGTACTTC.